Included here is one TCR beta chain sequence, with context. Its antigen is unknown. Sequencing was performed with immunoSEQ multiplex PCR; in TCRdb, only in-frame clones are kept and a portion is missing. The table records 30,000 to 40,000 clones, 65% to 80% of them present only once. The data were taken from a study of a mutant IDH1 vaccine in newly diagnosed glioma. The overall study: Prior therapy was radiotherapy, temozolomide, or both; most received both. Points from the study as a whole: Pseudoprogression appeared independent of alterations in top peripheral clonotypes. Immune responses arising from the vaccine appeared in 90% to 95% of patients.

Trimming left V 7 bases short and J 4 bases short, with 17 bases between. The CDR3 totals 15 residues. Germline V gene sequence: CDR1 MDHEN, CDR2 SYDVKM. Specified time point: baseline, week 1 (first vaccination visit). The treatment was: pre-vaccination baseline after standard-of-care therapy. Each of the donors came in with new WHO grade 3 or 4 astrocytomas that were IDH1-mutant and ATRX-lost. V and J are TRBV28 and TRBJ1-3; no clear D gene. The starting material was peripheral blood mononuclear cells (PBMCs), obtained from a glioma patient treated with radiotherapy, temozolomide or both. This receptor was identified in a man over 45 with glioma. Some clones in this sample may be carry-over from other donors' samples. The CDR3 reads CASKDSDGRGNTIYF. The DNA for the CDR3 is TGTGCCAGCAAGGATTCGGACGGCAGAGGAAACACCATATATTTT.